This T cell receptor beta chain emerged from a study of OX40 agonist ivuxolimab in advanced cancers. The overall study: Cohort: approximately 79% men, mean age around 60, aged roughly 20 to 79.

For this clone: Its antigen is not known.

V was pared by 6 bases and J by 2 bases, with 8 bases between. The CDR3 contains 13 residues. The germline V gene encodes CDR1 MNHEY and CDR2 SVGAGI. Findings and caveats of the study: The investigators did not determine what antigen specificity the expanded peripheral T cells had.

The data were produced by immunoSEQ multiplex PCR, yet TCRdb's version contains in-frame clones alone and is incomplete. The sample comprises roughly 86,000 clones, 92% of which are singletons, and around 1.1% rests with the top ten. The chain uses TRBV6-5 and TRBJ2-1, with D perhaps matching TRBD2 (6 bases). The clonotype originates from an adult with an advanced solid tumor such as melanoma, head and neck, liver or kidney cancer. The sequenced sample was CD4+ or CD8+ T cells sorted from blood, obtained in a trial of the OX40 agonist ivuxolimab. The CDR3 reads CASRVAAYNEQFF. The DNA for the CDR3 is TGTGCCAGCAGGGTAGCGGCCTACAATGAGCAGTTCTTC.